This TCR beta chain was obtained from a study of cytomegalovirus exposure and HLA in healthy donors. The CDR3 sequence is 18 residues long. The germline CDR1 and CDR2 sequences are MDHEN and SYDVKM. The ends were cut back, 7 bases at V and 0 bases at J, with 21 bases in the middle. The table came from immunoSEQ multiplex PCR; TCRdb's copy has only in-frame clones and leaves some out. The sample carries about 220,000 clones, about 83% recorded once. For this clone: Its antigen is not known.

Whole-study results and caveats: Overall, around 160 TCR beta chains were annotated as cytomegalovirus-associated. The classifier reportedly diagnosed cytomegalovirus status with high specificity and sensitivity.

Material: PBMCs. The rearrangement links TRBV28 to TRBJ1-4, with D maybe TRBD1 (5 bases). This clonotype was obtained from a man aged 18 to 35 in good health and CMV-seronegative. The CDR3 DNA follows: TGTGCCAGCACCTTCGGACATGGGCAAATTGCAACTAATGAAAAACTGTTTTTT. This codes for CASTFGHGQIATNEKLFF.